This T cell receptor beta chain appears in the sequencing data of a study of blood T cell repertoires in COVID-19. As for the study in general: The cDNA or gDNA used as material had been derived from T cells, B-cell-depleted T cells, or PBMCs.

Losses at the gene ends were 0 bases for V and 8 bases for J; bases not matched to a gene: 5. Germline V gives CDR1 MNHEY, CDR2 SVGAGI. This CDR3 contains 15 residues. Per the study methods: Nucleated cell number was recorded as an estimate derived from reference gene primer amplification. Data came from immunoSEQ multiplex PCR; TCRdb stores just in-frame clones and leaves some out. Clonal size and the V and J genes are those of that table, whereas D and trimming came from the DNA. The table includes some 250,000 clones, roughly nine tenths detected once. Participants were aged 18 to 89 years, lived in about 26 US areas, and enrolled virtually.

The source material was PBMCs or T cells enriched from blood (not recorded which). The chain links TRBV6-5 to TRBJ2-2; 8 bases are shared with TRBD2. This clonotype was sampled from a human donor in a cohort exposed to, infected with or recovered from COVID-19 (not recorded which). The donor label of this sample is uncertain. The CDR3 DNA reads TGTGCCAGCAGTTACTCGGCGGGGGGATCAGGGGAGCTGTTTTTT. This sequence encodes CASSYSAGGSGELFF.